These T cell receptor beta chains were read from a single sample in a study of response to subunit inactivated influenza vaccine. TCRdb fed the RT-PCR reads into MiXCR, producing one record per CDR3 protein. The sample holds around 750,000 distinct CDR3 sequences, around 21% seen once. The sequencing used PBMCs from blood, collected 4 to 6 days after vaccination. The receptors derive from a man between 45 and 60 years old who received an inactivated influenza vaccine. Both conserved end residues are part of each CDR3. D genes are given only for firm matches. The listing skips clone size in some rows; elsewhere it reads once, few, many or a size class.

clone_size,d_call,v_call,j_call,cdr3_nt,cdr3_aa
many,NA,TRBV28,TRBJ1-2,TGTGCCAGCAGTTTATTACAAAGGGGCGGTGGCTACACCTTC,CASSLLQRGGGYTF
NA,NA,TRBV12-3/TRBV12-4,TRBJ2-1,TGTGCCAGCAGTTTAGAGAGGAGTGAGCAGTTCTTC,CASSLERSEQFF
NA,NA,TRBV12-3/TRBV12-4,TRBJ1-2,TGTGCCAGCAGCCCCGGACAGCATGGCTACACCTTC,CASSPGQHGYTF
many,TRBD1,TRBV27,TRBJ2-7,TGTGCCAGCAGTTTTCAGGGGGCCTACGAGCAGTACTTC,CASSFQGAYEQYF
NA,TRBD1,TRBV6-1,TRBJ1-2,TGTGCCAGCAGTCGGATAGGACAGGGGGCATGGTATGGCTACACCTTC,CASSRIGQGAWYGYTF
many,NA,TRBV20-1,TRBJ1-3,TGCAGTGCTGAGAGATCGGGGGGAAACACCATATATTTT,CSAERSGGNTIYF
few,TRBD1,TRBV20-1,TRBJ1-5,TGCAGTGCTCCCCAAGAACAGGGGGGCTGGAATCAGCCCCAGCATTTT,CSAPQEQGGWNQPQHF
many,NA,TRBV5-1,TRBJ2-3,TGCGCCAGCAGCTTGGAAGGGGGTACGCAGTATTTT,CASSLEGGTQYF
NA,TRBD2,TRBV5-1,TRBJ2-2,TGCGCCAGCAGCTTGCCGGGGGGAGGAACCGGGGAGCTGTTTTTT,CASSLPGGGTGELFF
few,NA,TRBV5-1,TRBJ2-1,TGCGCCAGCAGCTCCCGGACGGGGAGATCCTACAATGAGCAGTTCTTC,CASSSRTGRSYNEQFF
once,TRBD2,TRBV9,TRBJ2-7,TGTGCCAGCAGCGCCTTAGCGGGAGGGCCGGGCGAGCAGTACTTC,CASSALAGGPGEQYF
NA,TRBD2,TRBV9,TRBJ2-3,TGTGCCAGCAGCGTGGTCGGACTAGCGGGACACTACGACGATCCAGATACGCAGTATTTT,CASSVVGLAGHYDDPDTQYF
few,NA,TRBV5-1,TRBJ2-6,TGCGCCAGCAGCTTGGTAGGGTCCTCGAGCTTATCTGGGGCCAACGTCCTGACTTTC,CASSLVGSSSLSGANVLTF
NA,NA,TRBV10-3,TRBJ2-5,TGTGCCATCAGTGACAACCAAGAGACCCAGTACTTC,CAISDNQETQYF
many,NA,TRBV20-1,TRBJ2-5,TGCAGTGCTAGAGCTCCAAGTGGGCAAGAGACCCAGTACTTC,CSARAPSGQETQYF
NA,TRBD1,TRBV28,TRBJ2-6,TGTGCCAGCACCACGACAGGGGAAGCTGGGGCCAACGTCCTGACTTTC,CASTTTGEAGANVLTF
NA,NA,TRBV7-6,TRBJ2-6,TGTGCCAGCAGCTCCCGATCGAACGGGGCCAACGTCCTGACTTTC,CASSSRSNGANVLTF
NA,NA,TRBV5-1,TRBJ1-1,TGCGCCAGCAGCACCCAGGGTGGCAGCACTGAAGCTTTCTTT,CASSTQGGSTEAFF
NA,NA,TRBV6-5,TRBJ2-1,TGTGCCAGCAGTTACTCGATATCTGGCGGGTCACGCTACAATGAGCAGTTCTTC,CASSYSISGGSRYNEQFF
once,NA,TRBV7-8,TRBJ2-6,TGTGCCAGCAGCCCGAGTCGGGGCTCTGGGGCCAACGTCCTGACTTTC,CASSPSRGSGANVLTF
few,NA,TRBV5-1,TRBJ1-5,TGCGCCAGCAGCCCACCACAGTGGGGGAGCAATCAGCCCCAGCATTTT,CASSPPQWGSNQPQHF
NA,TRBD1,TRBV7-2,TRBJ1-2,TGTGCCAGCAGCTTGGACAGGACTAACTATGGCTACACCTTC,CASSLDRTNYGYTF
NA,NA,TRBV6-5,TRBJ2-3,TGTGCCAGCAGTTACTCTAGCGGAAACACAGATACGCAGTATTTT,CASSYSSGNTDTQYF
NA,TRBD1,TRBV6-1,TRBJ1-5,TGTGCCAGCAGCATAGCCGGGACAGGGTATCAGCCCCAGCATTTT,CASSIAGTGYQPQHF
NA,NA,TRBV4-3,TRBJ1-4,TGCGCCAGCAGCCAAGATAAGGGGGGATACGAAAAACTGTTTTTT,CASSQDKGGYEKLFF
NA,NA,TRBV12-3/TRBV12-4,TRBJ2-1,TGTGCCAGCAGTCCTACAGGGCAGAATGAGCAGTTCTTC,CASSPTGQNEQFF
few,NA,TRBV5-1,TRBJ2-5,TGCGCCAGCAGCTTGGATGTCCAAGAGACCCAGTACTTC,CASSLDVQETQYF
few,TRBD1,TRBV28,TRBJ1-3,TGTGCCAGCAAGATACAGGGGGCGCGGGGAAACACCATATATTTT,CASKIQGARGNTIYF
NA,NA,TRBV6-2/TRBV6-3,TRBJ2-5,TGTGCCAGCAGTTACGCCGGGACCGTACAAGAGACCCAGTACTTC,CASSYAGTVQETQYF
NA,NA,TRBV5-4,TRBJ1-1,TGTGCCAGCAGCGCTGACAAGGGGAAGAACACTGAAGCTTTCTTT,CASSADKGKNTEAFF
many,NA,TRBV29-1,TRBJ1-2,TGCAGCGTTGAAGATTTGGGGAGGAGTATCTGGGACTATGGCTACACCTTC,CSVEDLGRSIWDYGYTF
NA,TRBD1,TRBV6-2/TRBV6-3,TRBJ1-1,TGTGCCAGCAGATCTCAGGGGGCCCAGTTTGACACTGAAGCTTTCTTT,CASRSQGAQFDTEAFF
few,NA,TRBV7-2,TRBJ2-5,TGTGCCAGCAGCCGCGGGAACTTGGAGACCCAGTACTTC,CASSRGNLETQYF
many,NA,TRBV20-1,TRBJ1-5,TGCAGTGCCCCATCTCAGATGGGCAATCAGCCCCAGCATTTT,CSAPSQMGNQPQHF
NA,TRBD2,TRBV7-9,TRBJ2-1,TGTGCCAGCAAAATGGGCGGGGGTTACAATGAGCAGTTCTTC,CASKMGGGYNEQFF
NA,TRBD2,TRBV19,TRBJ2-1,TGTGCCAGTAGTATAGATAAGGCTAGCGGAATCTACAATGAGCAGTTCTTC,CASSIDKASGIYNEQFF
few,NA,TRBV29-1,TRBJ1-2,TGCAGCGGAGACGCAGGGGACTATGGCTACACCTTC,CSGDAGDYGYTF
NA,NA,TRBV7-2,TRBJ1-1,TGTGCCAGCAGCGCTTCCTTGAACACTGAAGCTTTCTTT,CASSASLNTEAFF
NA,NA,TRBV7-3,TRBJ2-7,TGTGCCAGCAGCTCTCATCCCTTAGACGAGCAGTACTTC,CASSSHPLDEQYF
NA,NA,TRBV9,TRBJ2-7,TGTGCCAGCAGCGTAGGAGACGCCTCGGCCGAGCAGTACTTC,CASSVGDASAEQYF
NA,NA,TRBV7-9,TRBJ1-2,TGTGCCAGCAGCCAGGAGGCTAACTATGGCTACACCTTC,CASSQEANYGYTF
NA,NA,TRBV20-1,TRBJ1-2,TGCAGTGCTAGATCGACAGAGTACTATGGCTACACCTTC,CSARSTEYYGYTF
few,TRBD2,TRBV28,TRBJ2-2,TGTGCCAGCAGCCCCGTGCTTGGGAGGGCCGGGAACACCGGGGAGCTGTTTTTT,CASSPVLGRAGNTGELFF
once,TRBD1,TRBV29-1,TRBJ2-3,TGCAGCGTTGAAGATCCCCGGGACAGGGCCACAGATACGCAGTATTTT,CSVEDPRDRATDTQYF
few,TRBD1,TRBV4-3,TRBJ2-7,TGCGCCAGCAGCCAAGGGACAGGGGGCGCATATGCCTACGAGCAGTACTTC,CASSQGTGGAYAYEQYF